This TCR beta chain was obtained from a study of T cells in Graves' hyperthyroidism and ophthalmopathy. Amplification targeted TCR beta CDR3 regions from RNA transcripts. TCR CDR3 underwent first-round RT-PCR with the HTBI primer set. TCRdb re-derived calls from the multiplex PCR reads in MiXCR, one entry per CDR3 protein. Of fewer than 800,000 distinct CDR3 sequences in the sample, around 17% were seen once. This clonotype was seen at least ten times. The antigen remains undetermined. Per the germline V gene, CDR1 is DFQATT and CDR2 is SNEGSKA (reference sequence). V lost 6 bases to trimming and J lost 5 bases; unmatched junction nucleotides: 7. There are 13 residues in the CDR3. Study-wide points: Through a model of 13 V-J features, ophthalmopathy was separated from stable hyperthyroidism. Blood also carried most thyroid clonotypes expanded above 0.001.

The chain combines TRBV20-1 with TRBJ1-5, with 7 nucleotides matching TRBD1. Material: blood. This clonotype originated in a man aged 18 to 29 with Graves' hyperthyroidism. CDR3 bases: TGCAGTGCGAGGACTACAGGGGATCAGCCCCAGCATTTT. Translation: CSARTTGDQPQHF.